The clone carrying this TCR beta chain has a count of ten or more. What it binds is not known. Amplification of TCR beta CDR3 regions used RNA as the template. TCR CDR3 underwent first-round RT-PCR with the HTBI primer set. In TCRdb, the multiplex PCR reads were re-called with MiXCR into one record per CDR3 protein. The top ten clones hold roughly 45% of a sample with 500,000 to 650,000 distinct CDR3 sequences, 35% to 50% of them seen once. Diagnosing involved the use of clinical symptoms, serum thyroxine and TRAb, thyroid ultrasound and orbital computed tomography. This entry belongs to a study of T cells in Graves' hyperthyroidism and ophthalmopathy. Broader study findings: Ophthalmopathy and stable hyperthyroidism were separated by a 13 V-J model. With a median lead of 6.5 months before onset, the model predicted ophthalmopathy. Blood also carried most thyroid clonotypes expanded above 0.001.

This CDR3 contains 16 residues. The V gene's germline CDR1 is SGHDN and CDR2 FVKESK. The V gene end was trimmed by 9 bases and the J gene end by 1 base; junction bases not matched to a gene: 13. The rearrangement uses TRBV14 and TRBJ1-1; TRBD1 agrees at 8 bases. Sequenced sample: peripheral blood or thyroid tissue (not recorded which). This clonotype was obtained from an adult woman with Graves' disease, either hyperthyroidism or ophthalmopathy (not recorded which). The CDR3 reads CASTLKRDRGNTEAFF. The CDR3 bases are TGTGCCAGTACCTTAAAGAGAGACAGGGGGAACACTGAAGCTTTCTTT.